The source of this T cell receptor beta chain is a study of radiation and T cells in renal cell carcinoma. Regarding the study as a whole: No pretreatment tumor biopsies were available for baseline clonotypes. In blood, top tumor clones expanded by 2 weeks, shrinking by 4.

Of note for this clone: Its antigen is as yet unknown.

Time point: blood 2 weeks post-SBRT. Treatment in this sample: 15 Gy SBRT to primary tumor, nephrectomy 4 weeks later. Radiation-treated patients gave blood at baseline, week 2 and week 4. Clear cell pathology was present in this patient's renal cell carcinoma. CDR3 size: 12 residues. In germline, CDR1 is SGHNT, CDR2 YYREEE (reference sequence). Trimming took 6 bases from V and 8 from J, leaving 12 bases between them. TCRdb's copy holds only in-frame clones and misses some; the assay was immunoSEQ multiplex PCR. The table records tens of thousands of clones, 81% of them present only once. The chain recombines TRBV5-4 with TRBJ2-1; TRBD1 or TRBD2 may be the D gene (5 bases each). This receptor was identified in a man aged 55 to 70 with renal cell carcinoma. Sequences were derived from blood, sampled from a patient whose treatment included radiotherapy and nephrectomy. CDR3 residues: CASNRDGYEQFF. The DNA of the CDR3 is TGTGCCAGCAACCGGGACGGCTATGAGCAGTTCTTC.